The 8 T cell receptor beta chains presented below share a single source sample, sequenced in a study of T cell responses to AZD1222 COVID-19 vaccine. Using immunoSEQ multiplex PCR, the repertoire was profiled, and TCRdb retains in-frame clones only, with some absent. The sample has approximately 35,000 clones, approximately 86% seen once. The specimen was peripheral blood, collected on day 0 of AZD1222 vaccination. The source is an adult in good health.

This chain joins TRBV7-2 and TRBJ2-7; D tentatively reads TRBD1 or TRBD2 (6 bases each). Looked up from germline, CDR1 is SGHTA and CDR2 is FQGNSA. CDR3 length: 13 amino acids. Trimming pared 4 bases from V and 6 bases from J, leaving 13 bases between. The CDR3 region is CASSSEGGFEQYF. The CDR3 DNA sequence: TGTGCCAGCAGCTCCGAGGGGGGTTTCGAGCAGTACTTC.

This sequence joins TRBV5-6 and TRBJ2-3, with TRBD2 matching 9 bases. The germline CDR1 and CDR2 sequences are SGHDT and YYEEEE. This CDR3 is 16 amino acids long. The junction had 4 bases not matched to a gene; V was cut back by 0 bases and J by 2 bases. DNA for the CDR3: TGTGCCAGCAGCTTGGTGCAGCGGGGGGACACAGATACGCAGTATTTT. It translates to CASSLVQRGDTDTQYF.

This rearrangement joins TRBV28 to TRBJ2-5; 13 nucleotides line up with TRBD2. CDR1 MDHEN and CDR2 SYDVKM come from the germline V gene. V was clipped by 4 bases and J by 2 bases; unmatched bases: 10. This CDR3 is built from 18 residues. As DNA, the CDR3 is TGTGCCAGCAGTTCCCTCACTAGCGGGAGGGCCAAGCAAGAGACCCAGTACTTC. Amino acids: CASSSLTSGRAKQETQYF.

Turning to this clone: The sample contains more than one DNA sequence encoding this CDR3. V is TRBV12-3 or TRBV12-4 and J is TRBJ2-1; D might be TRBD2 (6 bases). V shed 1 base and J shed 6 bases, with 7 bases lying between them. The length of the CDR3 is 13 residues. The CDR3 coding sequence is TGTGCCAGCAGTTTAGGACTAGTCAATGAGCAGTTCTTC. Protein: CASSLGLVNEQFF.

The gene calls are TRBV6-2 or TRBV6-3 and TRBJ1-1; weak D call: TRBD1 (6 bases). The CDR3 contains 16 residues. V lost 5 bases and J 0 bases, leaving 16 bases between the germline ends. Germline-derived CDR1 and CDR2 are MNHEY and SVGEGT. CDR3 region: CASSLLRGRLNTEAFF. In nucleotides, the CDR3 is TGTGCCAGCAGTCTCCTCCGGGGGCGTCTGAACACTGAAGCTTTCTTT.

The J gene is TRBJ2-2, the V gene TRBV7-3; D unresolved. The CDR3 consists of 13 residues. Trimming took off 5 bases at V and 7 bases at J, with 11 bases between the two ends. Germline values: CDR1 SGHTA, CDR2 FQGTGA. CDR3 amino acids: CASSPDGGGELFF. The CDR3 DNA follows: TGTGCCAGCAGCCCTGACGGCGGCGGGGAGCTGTTTTTT.

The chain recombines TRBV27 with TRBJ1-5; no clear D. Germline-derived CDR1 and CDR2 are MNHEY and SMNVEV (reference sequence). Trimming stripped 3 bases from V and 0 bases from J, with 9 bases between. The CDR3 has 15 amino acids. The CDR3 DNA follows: TGTGCCAGCAGTTTTGCACGGACTAGCAATCAGCCCCAGCATTTT. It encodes CASSFARTSNQPQHF.

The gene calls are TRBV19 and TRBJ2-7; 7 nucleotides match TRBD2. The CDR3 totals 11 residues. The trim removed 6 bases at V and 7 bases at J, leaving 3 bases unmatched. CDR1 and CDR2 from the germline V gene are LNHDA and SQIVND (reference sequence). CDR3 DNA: TGTGCCAGTAGGTTCGGGGGGGAGCAGTACTTC. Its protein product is CASRFGGEQYF.